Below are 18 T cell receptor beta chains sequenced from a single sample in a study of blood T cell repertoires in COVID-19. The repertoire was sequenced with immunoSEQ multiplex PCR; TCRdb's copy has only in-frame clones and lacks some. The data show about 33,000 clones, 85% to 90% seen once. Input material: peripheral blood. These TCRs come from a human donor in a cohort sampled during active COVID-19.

CDR3: CAVRDSTYNEQFF. CDR3 nucleotides: TGTGCCGTGAGGGACTCCACCTACAATGAGCAGTTCTTC. This chain joins TRBV6-5 and TRBJ2-1; maybe TRBD2 (6 bases). CDR3 length: 13 residues. The germline V and J ends were trimmed by 11 bases and 2 bases, with 13 bases remaining between them. Germline V gene data show CDR1 as MNHEY and CDR2 as SVGAGI.

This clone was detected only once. The CDR3 DNA follows: TGTGCCAGCAGTCCCCGCTACGAGCAGTACTTC. It specifies CASSPRYEQYF. The rearrangement links TRBV25-1 to TRBJ2-7; D remains unclear. V gave up 5 bases and J gave up 3 bases, with 5 bases separating them. This CDR3 is built from 11 residues. Per germline, CDR1 MGHDK and CDR2 SYGVNS.

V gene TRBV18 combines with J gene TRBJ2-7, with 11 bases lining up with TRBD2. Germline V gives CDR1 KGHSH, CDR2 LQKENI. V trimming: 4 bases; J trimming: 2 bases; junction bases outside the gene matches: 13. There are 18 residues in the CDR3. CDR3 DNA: TGTGCCAGCTCACTACTAACTAGCGGGAGTGGGGAGGCCTACGAGCAGTACTTC. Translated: CASSLLTSGSGEAYEQYF. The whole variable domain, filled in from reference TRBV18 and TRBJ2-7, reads NAGVMQNPRHLVRRRGQEARLRCSPMKGHSHVYWYRQLPEEGLKFMVYLQKENIIDESGMPKERFSAEFPKEGPSILRIQQVVRGDSAAYFCASSLLTSGSGEAYEQYFGPGTRLTVT.

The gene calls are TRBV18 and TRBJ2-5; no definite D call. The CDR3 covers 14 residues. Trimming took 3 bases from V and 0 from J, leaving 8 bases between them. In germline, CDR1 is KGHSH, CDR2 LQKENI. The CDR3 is CASSPPVYQETQYF. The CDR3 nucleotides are TGTGCCAGCTCACCTCCCGTGTACCAAGAGACCCAGTACTTC.

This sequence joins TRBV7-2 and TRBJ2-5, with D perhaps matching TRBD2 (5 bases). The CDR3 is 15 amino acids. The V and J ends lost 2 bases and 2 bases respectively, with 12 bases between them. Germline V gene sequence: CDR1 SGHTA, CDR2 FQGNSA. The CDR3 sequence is CASSLNMGAQETQYF. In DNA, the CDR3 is TGTGCCAGCAGCTTAAATATGGGAGCACAAGAGACCCAGTACTTC.

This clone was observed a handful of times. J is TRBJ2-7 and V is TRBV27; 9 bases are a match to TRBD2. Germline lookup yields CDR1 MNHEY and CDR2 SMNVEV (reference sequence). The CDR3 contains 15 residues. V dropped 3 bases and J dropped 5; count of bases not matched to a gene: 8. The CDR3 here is CASSFSAGGGHEQYF. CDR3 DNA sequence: TGTGCCAGCAGTTTTTCAGCGGGGGGAGGCCACGAGCAGTACTTC.

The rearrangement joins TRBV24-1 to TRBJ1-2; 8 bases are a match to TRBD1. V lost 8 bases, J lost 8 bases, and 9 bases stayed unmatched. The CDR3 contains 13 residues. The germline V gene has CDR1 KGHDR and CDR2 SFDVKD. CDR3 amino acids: CATKSQGAQGYTF. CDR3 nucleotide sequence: TGTGCCACCAAGTCCCAGGGGGCGCAAGGCTACACCTTC.

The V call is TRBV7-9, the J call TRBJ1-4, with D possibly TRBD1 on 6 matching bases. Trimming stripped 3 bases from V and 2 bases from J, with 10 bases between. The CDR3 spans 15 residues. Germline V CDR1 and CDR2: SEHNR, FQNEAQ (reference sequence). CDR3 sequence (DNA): TGTGCCAGCAGCTTCAGGGGAACGACTAATGAAAAACTGTTTTTT. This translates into CASSFRGTTNEKLFF.

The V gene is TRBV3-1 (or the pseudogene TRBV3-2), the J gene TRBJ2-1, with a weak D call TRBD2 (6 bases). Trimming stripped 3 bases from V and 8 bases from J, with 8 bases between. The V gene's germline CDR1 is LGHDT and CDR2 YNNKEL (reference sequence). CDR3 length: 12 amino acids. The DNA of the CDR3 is TGTGCCAGCAGCCAGGGAGGAGATGAGCAGTTCTTC. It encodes CASSQGGDEQFF.

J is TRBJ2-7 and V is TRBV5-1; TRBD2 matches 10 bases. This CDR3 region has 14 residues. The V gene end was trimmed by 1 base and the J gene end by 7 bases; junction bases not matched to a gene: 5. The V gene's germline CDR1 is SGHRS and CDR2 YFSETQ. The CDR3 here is CASSLQPTSGEQYF. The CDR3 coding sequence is TGCGCCAGCAGCTTGCAGCCGACTAGCGGGGAGCAGTACTTC.

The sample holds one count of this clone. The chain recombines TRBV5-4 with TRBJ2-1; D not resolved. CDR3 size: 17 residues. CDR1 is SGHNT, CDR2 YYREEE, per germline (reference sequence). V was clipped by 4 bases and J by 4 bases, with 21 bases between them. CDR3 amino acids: CASSIFLNSNLYNEQFF. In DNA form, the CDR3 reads TGTGCCAGCAGCATCTTTCTAAACAGCAATCTTTACAATGAGCAGTTCTTC. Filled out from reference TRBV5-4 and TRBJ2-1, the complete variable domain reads ETGVTQSPTHLIKTRGQQVTLRCSSQSGHNTVSWYQQALGQGPQFIFQYYREEENGRGNFPPRFSGLQFPNYSSELNVNALELDDSALYLCASSIFLNSNLYNEQFFGPGTRLTVL.

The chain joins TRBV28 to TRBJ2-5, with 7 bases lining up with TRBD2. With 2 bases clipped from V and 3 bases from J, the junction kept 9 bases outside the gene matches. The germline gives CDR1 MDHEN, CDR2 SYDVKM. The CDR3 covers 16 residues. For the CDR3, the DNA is TGTGCCAGCAGTTTACCCGCGGGACTACTAGAAGAGACCCAGTACTTC. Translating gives CASSLPAGLLEETQYF. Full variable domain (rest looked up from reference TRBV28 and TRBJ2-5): DVKVTQSSRYLVKRTGEKVFLECVQDMDHENMFWYRQDPGLGLRLIYFSYDVKMKEKGDIPEGYSVSREKKERFSLILESASTNQTSMYLCASSLPAGLLEETQYFGPGTRLLVL.

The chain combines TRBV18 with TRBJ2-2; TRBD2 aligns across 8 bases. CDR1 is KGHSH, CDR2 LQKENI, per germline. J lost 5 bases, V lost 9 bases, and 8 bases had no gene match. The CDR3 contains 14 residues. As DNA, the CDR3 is TGTGCCAGTTGGCGGCGGGAGGCAACCGGGGAGCTGTTTTTT. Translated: CASWRREATGELFF.

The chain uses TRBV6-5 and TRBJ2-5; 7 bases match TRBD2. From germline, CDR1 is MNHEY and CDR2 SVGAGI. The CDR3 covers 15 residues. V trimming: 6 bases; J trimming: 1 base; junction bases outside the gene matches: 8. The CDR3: CASSQFGRVQETQYF. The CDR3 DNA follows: TGTGCCAGCAGCCAGTTTGGGAGGGTCCAAGAGACCCAGTACTTC.

In DNA form, the CDR3 reads TGTGCCAGCAGTGGGGCCCGGACAGGTTCCGGTGAGCAGTTCTTC. Its protein is CASSGARTGSGEQFF. This chain links TRBV2 with TRBJ2-1; 7 nucleotides agree with TRBD1. The CDR3 is 15 amino acids. Germline V CDR1 and CDR2: SNHLY, FYNNEI. V lost 4 bases and J lost 9; bases outside the gene matches: 12. Full variable domain (outside the CDR3, taken from reference TRBV2 and TRBJ2-1): EPEVTQTPSHQVTQMGQEVILRCVPISNHLYFYWYRQILGQKVEFLVSFYNNEISEKSEIFDDQFSVERPDGSNFTLKIRSTKLEDSAMYFCASSGARTGSGEQFFGPGTRLTVL.

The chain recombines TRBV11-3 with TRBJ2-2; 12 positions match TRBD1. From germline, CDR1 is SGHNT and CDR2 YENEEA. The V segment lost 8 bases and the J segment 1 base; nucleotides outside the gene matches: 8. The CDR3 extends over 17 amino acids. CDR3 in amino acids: CASGTGTGGGNTGELFF. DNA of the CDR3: TGTGCCAGCGGTACCGGGACAGGGGGCGGGAACACCGGGGAGCTGTTTTTT.

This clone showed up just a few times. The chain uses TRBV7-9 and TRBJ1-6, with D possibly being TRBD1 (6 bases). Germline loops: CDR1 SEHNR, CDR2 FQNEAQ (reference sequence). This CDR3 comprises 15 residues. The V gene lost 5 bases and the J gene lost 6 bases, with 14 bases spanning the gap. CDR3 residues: CASSARTAINSPLHF. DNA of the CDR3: TGTGCCAGCAGCGCTAGGACAGCTATTAATTCACCCCTCCACTTT. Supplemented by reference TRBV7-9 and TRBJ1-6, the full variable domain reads DTGVSQNPRHKITKRGQNVTFRCDPISEHNRLYWYRQTLGQGPEFLTYFQNEAQLEKSRLLSDRFSAERPKGSFSTLEIQRTEQGDSAMYLCASSARTAINSPLHFGNGTRLTVT.

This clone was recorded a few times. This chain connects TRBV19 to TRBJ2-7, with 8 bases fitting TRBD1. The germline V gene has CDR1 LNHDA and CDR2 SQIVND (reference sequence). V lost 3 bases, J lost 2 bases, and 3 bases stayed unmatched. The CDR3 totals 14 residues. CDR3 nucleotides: TGTGCCAGTAGTATCGGACAGGGCGCCTACGAGCAGTACTTC. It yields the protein CASSIGQGAYEQYF.